A selection of T cell receptor beta chains follows, all from one sample in a study of blood T cell repertoires in COVID-19. TCRdb's table, derived via immunoSEQ multiplex PCR, lists solely in-frame clones and lacks some. The sample includes 300,000 to 450,000 clones, roughly 86% of them seen just once. The sequenced sample was PBMCs or T cells enriched from blood (not recorded which). The receptors originated from a man under 40 who had recovered from COVID-19. Both conserved end residues are part of each CDR3. A D gene is named only where the DNA matches it firmly. Size tells how often a clone was seen (once, few, many) or the class of an expanded clone, and some rows leave it out.

D gene | J gene | clone size | V gene | CDR3 DNA | CDR3 protein
TRBD2 | TRBJ2-7 | NA | TRBV7-6 | TGTGCCAGCAGCCCCGAGCCGGGACTAGTAGTCGAGCAGTACTTC | CASSPEPGLVVEQYF
NA | TRBJ2-3 | NA | TRBV11-2 | TGTGCCAGCAGCCCGTACACAGATACGCAGTATTTT | CASSPYTDTQYF
NA | TRBJ1-1 | NA | TRBV7-9 | TGTGCCAGCAGCCACGGGGGGGTGTACACTGAAGCTTTCTTT | CASSHGGVYTEAFF
NA | TRBJ1-3 | NA | TRBV2 | TGTGCCAGCAGGAACGGGGTTGAGGGAAACACCATATATTTT | CASRNGVEGNTIYF
TRBD1 | TRBJ1-5 | NA | TRBV4-2 | TGTGCCAGCAGCCAAGAGGAGGGGGCGCGCAATCAGCCCCAGCATTTT | CASSQEEGARNQPQHF
NA | TRBJ1-2 | few | TRBV19 | TGTGCCAGTAGTTCTAACAACTATGGCTACACCTTC | CASSSNNYGYTF
NA | TRBJ1-2 | NA | TRBV3-1/TRBV3-2 | TGTGCCAGCAGCCAAACCTACAGGGCTATAAACGGCTACACCTTC | CASSQTYRAINGYTF
TRBD1 | TRBJ2-6 | NA | TRBV7-3 | TGTGCCAGCAGCTTTACCTGGGACAGCCCTGAGGTCTCTGGGGCCAACGTCCTGACTTTC | CASSFTWDSPEVSGANVLTF
NA | TRBJ2-3 | once | TRBV5-1 | TGCGCCAGCAGCTTTGGCAGGGGCACAGATACGCAGTATTTT | CASSFGRGTDTQYF
NA | TRBJ2-4 | few | TRBV7-6 | TGTGCCAGCAGCCTTGGACAGTACGAAGCCAAAAACATTCAGTACTTC | CASSLGQYEAKNIQYF
NA | TRBJ1-2 | NA | TRBV5-1 | TGCGCCAGCAGCTTGGCTGGGGCGTCGGGCTACACCTTC | CASSLAGASGYTF
NA | TRBJ1-6 | few | TRBV5-1 | TGCGCCAGCAGCTTGGAGGGGAATTCACCCCTCCACTTT | CASSLEGNSPLHF
NA | TRBJ2-3 | NA | TRBV7-9 | TGTGCCAGCAGCCGCGACACGGGCACAGATACGCAGTATTTT | CASSRDTGTDTQYF
NA | TRBJ1-3 | NA | TRBV4-1 | TGCGCCAGCAGCCAAATGGGCCCGGTCTCTGGAAACACCATATATTTT | CASSQMGPVSGNTIYF
NA | TRBJ1-5 | NA | TRBV12-5 | TGTGCTAGTGGTTTGAGTAGGGGGACCCTTTTTTATAGCAATCAGCCCCAGCATTTT | CASGLSRGTLFYSNQPQHF
NA | TRBJ2-4 | NA | TRBV5-6 | TGTGCCAGCAGCGTCCGGGTCTCAGGGGACATTCAGTACTTC | CASSVRVSGDIQYF
NA | TRBJ2-1 | NA | TRBV4-1 | TGCGCCAGCAGCCGCACAGGTCTATCCTACAATGAGCAGTTCTTC | CASSRTGLSYNEQFF
NA | TRBJ1-2 | NA | TRBV7-8 | TGTGCCAGCAGCCCCCGGCAGGGATTAGATGGCTACACCTTC | CASSPRQGLDGYTF
TRBD1 | TRBJ1-1 | once | TRBV7-9 | TGTGCCAGCGATAAATGGACAGGGGGCACTGAAGCTTTCTTT | CASDKWTGGTEAFF
NA | TRBJ2-2 | NA | TRBV29-1 | TGCAGCGTCTTGAAAGGGGGTACCGGGGAGCTGTTTTTT | CSVLKGGTGELFF
TRBD2 | TRBJ2-7 | NA | TRBV2 | TGTGCCAGCAGAGCGGGACTAGCGGGAGAAAGACCCGCCTACGAGCAGTACTTC | CASRAGLAGERPAYEQYF
NA | TRBJ2-1 | NA | TRBV30 | TGTGCCTGGCATGCCAGGGGATCGTACAATGAGCAGTTCTTC | CAWHARGSYNEQFF
TRBD1 | TRBJ1-2 | NA | TRBV25-1 | TGTGCCAGCAGTGAGGGACAGCACTATGGCTACACCTTC | CASSEGQHYGYTF
NA | TRBJ1-5 | NA | TRBV18 | TGTGCCAGCTCACCGGACCCGGGGCAGGGAGGCCAGCCCCAGCATTTT | CASSPDPGQGGQPQHF
TRBD1 | TRBJ1-5 | NA | TRBV7-2 | TGTGCCAGCAGCTTACGTCCAGGGGGAGAGCCCCAGCATTTT | CASSLRPGGEPQHF
NA | TRBJ1-5 | once | TRBV6-2/TRBV6-3 | TGTGCCAGCAGCCTCAACGGGGGTCAGCCCCAGCATTTT | CASSLNGGQPQHF
NA | TRBJ1-1 | few | TRBV14 | TGTGCCAGCAGCCAAGATTGGAGGAAAACTGAAGCTTTCTTT | CASSQDWRKTEAFF
NA | TRBJ1-4 | NA | TRBV27 | TGTGCCAGCAGTTCTGGACAATACAACAATGAAAAACTGTTTTTT | CASSSGQYNNEKLFF
NA | TRBJ1-1 | NA | TRBV7-9 | TGTGCCAGCAGCTTAGATCGACTTGAAGCTTTCTTT | CASSLDRLEAFF
TRBD1 | TRBJ2-5 | NA | TRBV7-9 | TGTGCCAGCAGCTTACGACAGGGGTTTCAAGAGACCCAGTACTTC | CASSLRQGFQETQYF
NA | TRBJ2-2 | few | TRBV4-3 | TGCGCCAGCAGCCAAGAGACATACACCACCGGGGAGCTGTTTTTT | CASSQETYTTGELFF
NA | TRBJ1-5 | NA | TRBV6-5 | TGTGCCAGTACACCCCAAGTGAGCAATCAGCCCCAGCATTTT | CASTPQVSNQPQHF
NA | TRBJ1-2 | few | TRBV29-1 | TGCAGCGTTGTCGCACAGGGAGAAGTCTATGGCTACACCTTC | CSVVAQGEVYGYTF
NA | TRBJ1-4 | few | TRBV19 | TGTGCCAGTAGTATGATTCAGGGGACAACTAATGAAAAACTGTTTTTT | CASSMIQGTTNEKLFF
NA | TRBJ1-6 | NA | TRBV7-2 | TGTGCCAGCAGCTTATCGTTTGGCAGGGAAAACAGCCTCCACTTT | CASSLSFGRENSLHF
NA | TRBJ2-7 | NA | TRBV15 | TGTGCCACCAGCGTGGAGGTAGGGGGCTACGAGCAGTACTTC | CATSVEVGGYEQYF
NA | TRBJ2-2 | few | TRBV11-2 | TGTGCCAGCAGGCCCATTAACAGGGTGACCACCGGGGAGCTGTTTTTT | CASRPINRVTTGELFF
NA | TRBJ1-3 | once | TRBV7-9 | TGTGCCAGCAGCTTAAGGCGACACTTCTCTGGAAACACCATATATTTT | CASSLRRHFSGNTIYF
TRBD1 | TRBJ1-5 | NA | TRBV19 | TGTGCCAGCGCCTGGACAGGGGGACCGTATTATAGCAATCAGCCCCAGCATTTT | CASAWTGGPYYSNQPQHF
NA | TRBJ2-7 | once | TRBV12-3/TRBV12-4 | TGTGCCAGCAGTTTAGTACACTACGAGCAGTACTTC | CASSLVHYEQYF
NA | TRBJ1-1 | NA | TRBV7-9 | TGTGCCAGCAGCTTAGGTCGGAGCGGAGAGGGGAACACTGAAGCTTTCTTT | CASSLGRSGEGNTEAFF
NA | TRBJ1-1 | NA | TRBV18 | TGTGCCAGCTCACCACTTGACGGAGCGATGAACACTGAAGCTTTCTTT | CASSPLDGAMNTEAFF
NA | TRBJ1-6 | NA | TRBV7-8 | TGTGCCAGCAGCTTAGCGATTGGGGGGGCGAGTTCACCCCTCCACTTT | CASSLAIGGASSPLHF
NA | TRBJ1-5 | NA | TRBV11-2 | TGTGCCAGCAGCGATGGAGCGGGACAAGGTTTTAGTCAGCCCCAGCATTTT | CASSDGAGQGFSQPQHF
TRBD2 | TRBJ2-1 | NA | TRBV2 | TGTGCCAGCGGCAGACTAGCGGGGGGCCATGAGCAGTTCTTC | CASGRLAGGHEQFF
TRBD1 | TRBJ1-2 | NA | TRBV27 | TGTGCCAGCAGTTCACCGGGACAGGTGGGAGGCTACACCTTC | CASSSPGQVGGYTF
TRBD1 | TRBJ1-5 | NA | TRBV7-2 | TGTGCCAGCAGCTTGAGACAGGGCGCTCAGCCCCAGCATTTT | CASSLRQGAQPQHF
NA | TRBJ2-2 | NA | TRBV3-1/TRBV3-2 | TGTGCCAGCAGCCAACGACAGCTGAACACCGGGGAGCTGTTTTTT | CASSQRQLNTGELFF
NA | TRBJ1-4 | NA | TRBV4-1 | TGCGCCAGCAGCCAAGAAAACCAGGCCGCCAATGAAAAACTGTTTTTT | CASSQENQAANEKLFF
TRBD2 | TRBJ2-1 | NA | TRBV5-1 | TGCGCCAGCAGCTTGGATCTGTCCGGGGGGGCCCGACAGTTCTTC | CASSLDLSGGARQFF
NA | TRBJ1-2 | NA | TRBV11-2 | TGTGCCAGCAGCTTAGATCTCGCAGGGCTGAATGGCTACACCTTC | CASSLDLAGLNGYTF
TRBD1 | TRBJ2-7 | NA | TRBV28 | TGTGCCAGTAGGACAGGGGTGTTTCTTTCCTCCGAGCAGTACTTC | CASRTGVFLSSEQYF
NA | TRBJ2-2 | NA | TRBV5-5 | TGTGCCAGCACCCTAGAGCCCTTGCATACCGGGGAGCTGTTTTTT | CASTLEPLHTGELFF
NA | TRBJ2-1 | NA | TRBV9 | TGTGCCAGCAGCGCGGAACTCGGGACTCACATGTACAATGAGCAGTTCTTC | CASSAELGTHMYNEQFF
NA | TRBJ1-1 | NA | TRBV5-1 | TGCGCCAGCAGCCCCGCCCCCGCGGTGAACACTGAAGCTTTCTTT | CASSPAPAVNTEAFF